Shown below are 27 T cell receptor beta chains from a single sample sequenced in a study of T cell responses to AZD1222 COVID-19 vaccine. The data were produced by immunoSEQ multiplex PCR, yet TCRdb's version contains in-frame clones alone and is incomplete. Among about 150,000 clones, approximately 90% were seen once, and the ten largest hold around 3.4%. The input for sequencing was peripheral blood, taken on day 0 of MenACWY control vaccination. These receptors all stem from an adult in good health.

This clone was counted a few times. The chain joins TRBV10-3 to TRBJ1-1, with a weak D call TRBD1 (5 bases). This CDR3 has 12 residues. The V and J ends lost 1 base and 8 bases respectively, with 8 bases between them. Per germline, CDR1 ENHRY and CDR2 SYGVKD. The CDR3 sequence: CAISEYNREAFF. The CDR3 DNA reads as TGTGCCATCAGTGAGTATAACAGGGAAGCTTTCTTT.

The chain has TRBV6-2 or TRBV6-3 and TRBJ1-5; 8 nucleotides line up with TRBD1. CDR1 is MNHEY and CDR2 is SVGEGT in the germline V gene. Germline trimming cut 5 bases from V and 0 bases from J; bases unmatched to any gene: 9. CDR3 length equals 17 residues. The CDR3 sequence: CASSIRDRYYSNQPQHF. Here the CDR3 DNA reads TGTGCCAGCAGTATCCGGGACAGGTATTATAGCAATCAGCCCCAGCATTTT.

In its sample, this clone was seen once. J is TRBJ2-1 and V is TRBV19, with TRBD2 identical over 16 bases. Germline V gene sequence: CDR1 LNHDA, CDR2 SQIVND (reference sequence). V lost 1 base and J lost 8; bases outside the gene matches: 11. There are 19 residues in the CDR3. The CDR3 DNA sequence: TGTGCCAGTAGTATAGTAGGAGGGACTAGCGGGAGGGCCCTACATGAGCAGTTCTTC. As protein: CASSIVGGTSGRALHEQFF.

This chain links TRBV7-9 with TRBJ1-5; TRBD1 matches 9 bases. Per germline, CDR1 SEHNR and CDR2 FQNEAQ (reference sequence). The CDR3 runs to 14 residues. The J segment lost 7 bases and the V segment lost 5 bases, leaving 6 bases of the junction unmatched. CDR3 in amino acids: CASSLQGALQPQHF. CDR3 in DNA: TGTGCCAGCAGCCTACAGGGGGCTCTACAGCCCCAGCATTTT.

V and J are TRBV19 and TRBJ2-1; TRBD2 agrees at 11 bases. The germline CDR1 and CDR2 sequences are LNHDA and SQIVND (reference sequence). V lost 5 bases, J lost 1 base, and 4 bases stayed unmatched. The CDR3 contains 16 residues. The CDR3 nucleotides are TGTGCCAGTAGTCATAGGACTAGCGGGTCCTACAATGAGCAGTTCTTC. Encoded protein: CASSHRTSGSYNEQFF.

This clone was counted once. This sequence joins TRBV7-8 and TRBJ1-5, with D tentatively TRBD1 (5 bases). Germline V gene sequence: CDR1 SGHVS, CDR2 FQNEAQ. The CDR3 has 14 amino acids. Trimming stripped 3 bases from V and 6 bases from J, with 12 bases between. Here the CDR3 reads CASSFGGVGQPQHF. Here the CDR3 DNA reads TGTGCCAGCAGCTTCGGGGGAGTGGGTCAGCCCCAGCATTTT.

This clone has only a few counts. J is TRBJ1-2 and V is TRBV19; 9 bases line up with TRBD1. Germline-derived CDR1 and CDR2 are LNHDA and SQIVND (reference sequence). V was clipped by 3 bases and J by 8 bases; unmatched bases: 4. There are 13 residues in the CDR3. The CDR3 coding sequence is TGTGCCAGTAGTATTGGGACAGGGAGGGGCTACACCTTC. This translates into CASSIGTGRGYTF.

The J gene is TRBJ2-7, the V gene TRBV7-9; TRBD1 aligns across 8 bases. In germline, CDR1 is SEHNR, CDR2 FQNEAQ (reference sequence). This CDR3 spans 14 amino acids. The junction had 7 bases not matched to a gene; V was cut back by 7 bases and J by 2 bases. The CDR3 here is CASTRRQGPYEQYF. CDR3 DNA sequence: TGTGCCAGCACCCGGCGACAGGGGCCCTACGAGCAGTACTTC.

This CDR3 reads CASSQWTGLGTEAFF. For the CDR3, the DNA is TGTGCCAGCAGCCAATGGACAGGGCTCGGGACTGAAGCTTTCTTT. The chain combines TRBV3-1 (or the pseudogene TRBV3-2) with TRBJ1-1; 8 nucleotides match TRBD1. The length of the CDR3 is 15 residues. The ends lost 2 bases at V and 5 bases at J; junction bases unmatched: 7. CDR1 is LGHDT, CDR2 YNNKEL, per germline (reference sequence).

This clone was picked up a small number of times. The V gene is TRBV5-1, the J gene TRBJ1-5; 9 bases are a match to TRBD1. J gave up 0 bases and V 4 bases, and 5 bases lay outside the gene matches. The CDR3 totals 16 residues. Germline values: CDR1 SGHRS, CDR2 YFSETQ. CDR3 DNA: TGCGCCAGCAGCCTAGGGACAGGGTATAGCAATCAGCCCCAGCATTTT. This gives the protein CASSLGTGYSNQPQHF.

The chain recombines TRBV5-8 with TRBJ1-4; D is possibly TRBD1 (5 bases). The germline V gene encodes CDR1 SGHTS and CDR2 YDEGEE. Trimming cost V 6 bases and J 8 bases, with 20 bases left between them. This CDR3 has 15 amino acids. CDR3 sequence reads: CASTTSQGAYEKLFF. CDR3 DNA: TGTGCCAGCACCACATCCCAGGGAGCATACGAAAAACTGTTTTTT. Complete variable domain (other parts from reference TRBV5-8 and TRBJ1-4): EAGVTQSPTHLIKTRGQQATLRCSPISGHTSVYWYQQALGLGLQFLLWYDEGEERNRGNFPPRFSGRQFPNYSSELNVNALELEDSALYLCASTTSQGAYEKLFFGSGTQLSVL.

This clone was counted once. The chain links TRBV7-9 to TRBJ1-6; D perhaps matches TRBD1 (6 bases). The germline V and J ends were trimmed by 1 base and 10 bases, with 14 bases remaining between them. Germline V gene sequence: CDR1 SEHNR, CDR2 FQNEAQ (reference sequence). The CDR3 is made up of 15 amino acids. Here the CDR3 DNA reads TGTGCCAGCAGCTTAGGGGGGCTTGCTGGATCACCCCTCCACTTT. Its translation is CASSLGGLAGSPLHF.

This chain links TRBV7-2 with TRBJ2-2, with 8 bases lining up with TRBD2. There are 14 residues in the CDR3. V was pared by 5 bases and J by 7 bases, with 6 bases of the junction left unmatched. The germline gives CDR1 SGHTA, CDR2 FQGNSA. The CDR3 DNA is TGTGCCAGCAGCCTTAGCGGGGCGGGCGGGGAGCTGTTTTTT. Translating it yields CASSLSGAGGELFF. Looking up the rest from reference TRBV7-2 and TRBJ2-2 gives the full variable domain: GAGVSQSPSNKVTEKGKDVELRCDPISGHTALYWYRQSLGQGLEFLIYFQGNSAPDKSGLPSDRFSAERTGGSVSTLTIQRTQQEDSAVYLCASSLSGAGGELFFGEGSRLTVL.

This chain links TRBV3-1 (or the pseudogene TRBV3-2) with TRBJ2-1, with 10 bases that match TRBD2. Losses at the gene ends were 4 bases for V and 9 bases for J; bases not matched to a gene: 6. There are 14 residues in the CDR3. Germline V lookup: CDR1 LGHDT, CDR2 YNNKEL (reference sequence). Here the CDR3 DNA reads TGTGCCAGCAGCCTAAGGGTAGCGGGGGGTGAGCAGTTCTTC. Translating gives CASSLRVAGGEQFF.

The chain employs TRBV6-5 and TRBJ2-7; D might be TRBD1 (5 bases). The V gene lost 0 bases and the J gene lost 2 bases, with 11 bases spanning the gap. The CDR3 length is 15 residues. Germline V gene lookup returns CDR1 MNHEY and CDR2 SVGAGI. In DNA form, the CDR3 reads TGTGCCAGCAGTTACTCGAATGACAGAACCTACGAGCAGTACTTC. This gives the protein CASSYSNDRTYEQYF.

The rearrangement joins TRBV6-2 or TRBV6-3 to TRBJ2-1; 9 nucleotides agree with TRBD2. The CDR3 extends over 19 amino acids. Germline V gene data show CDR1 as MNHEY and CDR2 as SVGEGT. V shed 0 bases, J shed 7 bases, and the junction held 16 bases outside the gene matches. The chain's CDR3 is CASSYSKGNLAGTSNEQFF. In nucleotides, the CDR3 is TGTGCCAGCAGTTACTCGAAAGGAAACCTAGCGGGGACCTCTAATGAGCAGTTCTTC.

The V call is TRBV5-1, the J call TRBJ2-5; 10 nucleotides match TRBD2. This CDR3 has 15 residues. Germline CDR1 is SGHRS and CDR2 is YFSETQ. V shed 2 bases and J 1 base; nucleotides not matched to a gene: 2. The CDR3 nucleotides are TGCGCCAGCAGCTTTAGCGGGGGGCGCCAAGAGACCCAGTACTTC. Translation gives CASSFSGGRQETQYF.

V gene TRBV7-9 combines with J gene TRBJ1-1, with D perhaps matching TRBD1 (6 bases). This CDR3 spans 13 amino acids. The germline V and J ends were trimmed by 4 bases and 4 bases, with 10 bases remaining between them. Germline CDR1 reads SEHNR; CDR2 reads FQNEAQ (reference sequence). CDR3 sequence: CASSYTGITEAFF. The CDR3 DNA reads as TGTGCCAGCAGCTATACAGGGATCACTGAAGCTTTCTTT.

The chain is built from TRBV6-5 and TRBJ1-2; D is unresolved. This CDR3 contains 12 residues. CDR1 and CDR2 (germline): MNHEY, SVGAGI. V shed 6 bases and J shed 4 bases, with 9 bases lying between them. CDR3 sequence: CASRYSFYGYTF. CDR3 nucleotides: TGTGCCAGCAGATACAGCTTCTATGGCTACACCTTC.

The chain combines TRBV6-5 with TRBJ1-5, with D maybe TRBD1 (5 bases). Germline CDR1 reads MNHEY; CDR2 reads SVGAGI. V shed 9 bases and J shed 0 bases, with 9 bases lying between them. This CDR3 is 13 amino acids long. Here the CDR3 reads CASRTHSNQPQHF. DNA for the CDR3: TGTGCCAGTAGGACACATAGCAATCAGCCCCAGCATTTT.

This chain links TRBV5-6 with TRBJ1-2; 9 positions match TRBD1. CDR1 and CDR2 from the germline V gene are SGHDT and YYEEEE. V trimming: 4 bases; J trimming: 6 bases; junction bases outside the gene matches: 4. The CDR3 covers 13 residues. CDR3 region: CASSPDRGHGYTF. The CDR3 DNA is TGTGCCAGCAGCCCGGACAGGGGCCATGGCTACACCTTC.

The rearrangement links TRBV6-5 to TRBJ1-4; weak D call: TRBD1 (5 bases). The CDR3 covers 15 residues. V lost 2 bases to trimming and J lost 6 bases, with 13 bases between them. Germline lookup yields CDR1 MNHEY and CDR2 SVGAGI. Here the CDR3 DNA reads TGTGCCAGCAGTTACGGTACGGGACGGGATGAAAAACTGTTTTTT. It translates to CASSYGTGRDEKLFF.

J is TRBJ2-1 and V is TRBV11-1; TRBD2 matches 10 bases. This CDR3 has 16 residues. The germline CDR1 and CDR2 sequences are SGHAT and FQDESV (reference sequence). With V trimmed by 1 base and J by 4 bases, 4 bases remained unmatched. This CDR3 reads CASSLVSGGAYNEQFF. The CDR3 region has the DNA TGTGCCAGCAGCTTAGTAAGCGGGGGGGCGTACAATGAGCAGTTCTTC.

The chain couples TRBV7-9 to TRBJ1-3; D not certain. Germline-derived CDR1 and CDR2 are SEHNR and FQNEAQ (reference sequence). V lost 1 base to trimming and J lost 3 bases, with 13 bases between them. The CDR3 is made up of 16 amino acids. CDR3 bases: TGTGCCAGCAGCTTAGAGCGGAGCGAACTTGGAAACACCATATATTTT. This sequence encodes CASSLERSELGNTIYF.

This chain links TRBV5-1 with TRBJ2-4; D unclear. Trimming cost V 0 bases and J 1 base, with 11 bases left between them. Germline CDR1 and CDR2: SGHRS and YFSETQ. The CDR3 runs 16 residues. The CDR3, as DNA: TGCGCCAGCAGCTTGGACCATCGTGGGGCCAAAAACATTCAGTACTTC. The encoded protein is CASSLDHRGAKNIQYF.

The chain's CDR3 is CASSSGTSGSPYEQYF. DNA of the CDR3: TGTGCCAGCAGCTCCGGGACTAGCGGGAGCCCCTACGAGCAGTACTTC. The V gene is TRBV5-4, the J gene TRBJ2-7; 14 positions agree with TRBD2. The germline V gene has CDR1 SGHNT and CDR2 YYREEE (reference sequence). The CDR3 totals 16 residues. The V segment lost 3 bases and the J segment 2 bases; nucleotides outside the gene matches: 4. The variable domain in full, completed from reference TRBV5-4 and TRBJ2-7, reads ETGVTQSPTHLIKTRGQQVTLRCSSQSGHNTVSWYQQALGQGPQFIFQYYREEENGRGNFPPRFSGLQFPNYSSELNVNALELDDSALYLCASSSGTSGSPYEQYFGPGTRLTVT.

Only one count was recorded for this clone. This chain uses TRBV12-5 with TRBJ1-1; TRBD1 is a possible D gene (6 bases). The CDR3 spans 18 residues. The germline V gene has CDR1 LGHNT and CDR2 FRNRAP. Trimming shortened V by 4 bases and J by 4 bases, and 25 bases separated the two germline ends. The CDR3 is CASGSLTPAPGEGTEAFF. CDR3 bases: TGTGCTAGTGGTTCCCTTACACCGGCGCCAGGGGAGGGCACTGAAGCTTTCTTT.